The rows below give T cell receptor beta chains drawn from one sample of a study of OX40 agonist ivuxolimab in advanced cancers. The repertoire was sequenced with immunoSEQ multiplex PCR; TCRdb's copy has only in-frame clones and lacks some. The sample lists about 40,000 clones; 85% were seen once. This sample comprised CD4+ or CD8+ T cells sorted from blood, obtained in a trial of the OX40 agonist ivuxolimab. The receptors stem from an adult with an advanced solid tumor such as melanoma, head and neck, liver or kidney cancer. Both conserved end residues are part of each CDR3. D genes are given only for firm matches. Clone size is not always given. Where it is, it says once, few, many or a class for expanded clones.

length: 14; D: -; V: TRBV5-1; J: TRBJ2-4; size: -; DNA: TGCGCCAGCAGCTTGGTAGCGAATGAAAACATTCAGTACTTC; CDR3: CASSLVANENIQYF
length: 15; D: TRBD2; V: TRBV5-4; J: TRBJ2-7; size: -; DNA: TGTGCCAGCAGCTTGGCCCCAGCGGGAGCCCACGAGCAGTACTTC; CDR3: CASSLAPAGAHEQYF
length: 22; D: -; V: TRBV7-4; J: TRBJ1-6; size: -; DNA: TGTGCCAGCAGCTTTTTCGTCGGGCCAGGGTATCCAACCTTGATCTATAATTCACCCCTCCACTTT; CDR3: CASSFFVGPGYPTLIYNSPLHF
length: 15; D: -; V: TRBV14; J: TRBJ1-4; size: -; DNA: TGTGCCAGCAGCCATCACGGCAGAACTAATGAAAAACTGTTTTTT; CDR3: CASSHHGRTNEKLFF
length: 14; D: -; V: TRBV19; J: TRBJ2-7; size: few; DNA: TGTGCCAGTAGTATCTTCGCTAACTCCTACGAGCAGTACTTC; CDR3: CASSIFANSYEQYF
length: 14; D: TRBD1; V: TRBV11-2; J: TRBJ2-5; size: -; DNA: TGTGCCAGCAGCCCCACAGGGGTGAGGGAGACCCAGTACTTC; CDR3: CASSPTGVRETQYF
length: 12; D: -; V: TRBV7-2; J: TRBJ1-5; size: -; DNA: TGTGCCAGCAGCTTTAGCAATCAGCCCCAGCATTTT; CDR3: CASSFSNQPQHF
length: 16; D: -; V: TRBV2; J: TRBJ1-1; size: -; DNA: TGTGCCAGCATCCGCGGCGTGGGGCGGATGAACACTGAAGCTTTCTTT; CDR3: CASIRGVGRMNTEAFF
length: 13; D: -; V: TRBV4-3; J: TRBJ2-7; size: -; DNA: TGCGCCAGCAGCCAAGATAAGGATTTCGAGCAGTACTTC; CDR3: CASSQDKDFEQYF
length: 15; D: -; V: TRBV9; J: TRBJ1-2; size: -; DNA: TGTGCCAGCAGCCACTCCCTACAGGGCCCTTATGGCTACACCTTC; CDR3: CASSHSLQGPYGYTF
length: 13; D: -; V: TRBV9; J: TRBJ2-3; size: -; DNA: TGTGCCAGCAGCGTAGTGCCCACAGATACGCAGTATTTT; CDR3: CASSVVPTDTQYF